This record looks at one T cell receptor beta chain sequence and its context. Clones were read by immunoSEQ multiplex PCR, and TCRdb kept only the in-frame ones, dropping some. The data hold about 2 million clones, with less than 95% observed a single time. The germline V gene has CDR1 MNHEY and CDR2 SMNVEV (reference sequence). This CDR3 is 16 amino acids long. V trimming: 2 bases; J trimming: 2 bases; junction bases outside the gene matches: 8. This specimen belongs to a study of shared clonotypes between healthy human individuals. Study context: Sampling drew on donors who were a couple of women and three men aged 18 to 49. Researchers assigned three CD4 naive, three CD4 memory, two CD8 naive and one CD8 memory plate to each donor.

Naive CD8 cells lacked CD45RO, underwent positive selection for CCR7 and left out terminally differentiated effector memory CD45RA+ cells. The receptor was isolated from a man aged 18 to 29 in good health. This sequence joins TRBV27 and TRBJ2-7; 8 positions match TRBD2. Sequences were obtained from naive CD8+ T cells sorted from blood. This CDR3 is CASSLLAGKPTYEQYF. As DNA, the CDR3 is TGTGCCAGCAGTTTACTAGCGGGTAAACCCACCTACGAGCAGTACTTC.